The 29 T cell receptor beta chains below come from one sample, sequenced in a study of Graves' ophthalmopathy and Graves' hyperthyroidism. Using RNA transcripts, the TCR beta CDR3 regions were amplified. HTBI primers were used in a first-round RT-PCR, which preceded a second-round multiplex PCR. Each CDR3 protein gets one entry after TCRdb re-called the multiplex PCR reads with MiXCR. Found here are approximately 700,000 distinct CDR3 sequences, about 41% of them singletons; the top ten hold over 2.5%. The sequenced material came from peripheral blood. The receptors originated from an adult man with Graves' ophthalmopathy.

A note on this clonotype: One base away lies a much larger clone, so this may be a sequencing read error. The chain joins TRBV7-8 to TRBJ2-7; either TRBD1 or TRBD2 may supply D (5 bases each). V dropped 4 bases and J dropped 5 bases, with 15 bases sitting between them. Germline CDR1 SGHVS, CDR2 FQNEAQ. The CDR3 totals 14 residues. CDR3 region: CASSSTRGRDEQYF. The CDR3 coding sequence is TGTGCCAGCAGCTCAACGAGGGGCCGGGACGAGCAGTACTTC.

This clonotype appeared many times. This may come from a read error, since a much larger clone is one base off. This chain joins TRBV7-9 and TRBJ2-5; D not resolved. Trimming removed 6 bases from V and 3 bases from J, with 5 bases in between. CDR1 and CDR2 from the germline V gene are SEHNR and FQNEAQ (reference sequence). This CDR3 region has 11 residues. The CDR3 DNA reads as TGTGCCAGCAGGTTGGAAGAGACCCAGTACTTC. It yields the protein CASRLEETQYF.

This clonotype has at least ten counts. Relative to the germline gene, one junction end is altered; a read error may explain this. The V gene is TRBV2, the J gene TRBJ1-6; D is undetermined. CDR1 and CDR2 from the germline V gene are SNHLY and FYNNEI. The CDR3 contains 14 residues. The CDR3 sequence: CASSEGFSHSPLHF. The DNA for the CDR3 is TGTGCCAGCAGCGAAGGGTTCTCCCATTCACCCCTCCACTTT.

Ten or more counts support this clonotype. The chain joins TRBV4-1 to TRBJ2-7; 7 bases line up with TRBD2. Germline V gene data show CDR1 as MGHRA and CDR2 as YSYEKL. Germline trimming cut 0 bases from V and 3 bases from J; bases unmatched to any gene: 5. The CDR3 loop spans 15 amino acids. In nucleotides, the CDR3 is TGCGCCAGCAGCCAAGATATCACGGGAGGCTACGAGCAGTACTTC. Encoded protein: CASSQDITGGYEQYF.

Ten or more counts support this clonotype. The chain combines TRBV10-3 with TRBJ2-7, with D perhaps TRBD2 (5 bases). CDR1 is ENHRY and CDR2 is SYGVKD in the germline V gene. The length of the CDR3 is 15 residues. V was trimmed by 2 bases and J by 2 bases, leaving 13 bases between them. The CDR3 here is CAISEGLAEAYEQYF. CDR3 bases: TGTGCCATCAGTGAGGGGCTAGCTGAGGCCTACGAGCAGTACTTC.

As for this clonotype: The junction shows a germline mismatch at one end, possibly a read error. The chain is built from TRBV5-1 and TRBJ1-4; the match to TRBD1 covers 9 bases. This CDR3 has 17 residues. CDR1 and CDR2 (germline): SGHRS, YFSETQ. Here the CDR3 reads CVSSPSGQGTTNEKLFF. The CDR3 DNA follows: TGCGTCAGCAGCCCCTCCGGACAGGGGACAACTAATGAAAAACTGTTTTTT.

This chain links TRBV15 with TRBJ2-7; 8 nucleotides agree with TRBD1. The DNA end favors TRBJ2-1, so the J call may be wrong. Germline lookup yields CDR1 LNHNV and CDR2 YYDKDF (reference sequence). The CDR3 is made up of 14 amino acids. Written as DNA, the CDR3 is TGTGCCACCAACCGGCAGGGGGCTTACAATGAGCAGTTCTTC. Translated, it gives CATNRQGAYNEQFF.

The rearrangement links TRBV25-1 to TRBJ1-4; D is unclear. The CDR3 is 16 amino acids. The V end lost 5 bases, the J end lost 6 bases, and 19 bases lay between the germline ends. Per germline, CDR1 MGHDK and CDR2 SYGVNS. CDR3 loop: CASSLFEAGTYEKLFF. In nucleotides, the CDR3 is TGTGCCAGCAGTTTATTTGAGGCGGGCACATATGAAAAACTGTTTTTT.

The chain employs TRBV10-3 and TRBJ2-7; 7 bases line up with TRBD1. The germline gives CDR1 ENHRY, CDR2 SYGVKD. The length of the CDR3 is 15 residues. Losses at the gene ends were 6 bases for V and 2 bases for J; bases not matched to a gene: 10. The chain's CDR3 is CAISVGVGGPYEQYF. CDR3 nucleotides: TGTGCCATCAGCGTTGGGGTAGGGGGCCCCTACGAGCAGTACTTC.

This sequence joins TRBV12-3 or TRBV12-4 and TRBJ1-2, with D possibly TRBD1 on 5 matching bases. The CDR3 is made up of 16 amino acids. The V end lost 5 bases, the J end lost 8 bases, and 24 bases lay between the germline ends. The CDR3 DNA is TGTGCCAGCAGTGATCAGGGTGCGCGCTTACTCGTGGGCTACACCTTC. Encoded protein: CASSDQGARLLVGYTF.

This clonotype was seen many times. The chain couples TRBV19 to TRBJ1-5; a weak D match, TRBD1 (6 bases). Germline assignment: CDR1 LNHDA and CDR2 SQIVND (reference sequence). Trimming removed 3 bases from V and 1 base from J, with 13 bases in between. The CDR3 contains 16 residues. CDR3 protein: CASSMVGTLSNQPQHF. The CDR3 nucleotides are TGTGCCAGTAGTATGGTAGGGACACTAAGCAATCAGCCCCAGCATTTT. The full variable domain, rest sourced from reference TRBV19 and TRBJ1-5, is DGGITQSPKYLFRKEGQNVTLSCEQNLNHDAMYWYRQDPGQGLRLIYYSQIVNDFQKGDIAEGYSVSREKKESFPLTVTSAQKNPTAFYLCASSMVGTLSNQPQHFGDGTRLSIL.

CDR3 region: CASSVGGPFYEQYF. DNA of the CDR3: TGTGCCAGCAGCGTAGGAGGCCCCTTTTACGAGCAGTACTTC. The chain joins TRBV9 to TRBJ2-7, with D uncertain. V was shortened by 0 bases and J by 4 bases, with 11 bases between the two germline ends. Germline V gene lookup returns CDR1 SGDLS and CDR2 YYNGEE. This CDR3 has 14 residues.

CDR3 residues: CASVTPGQGNGYTF. The CDR3 bases are TGTGCCAGCGTGACACCGGGACAGGGGAATGGCTACACCTTC. J is TRBJ1-2 and V is TRBV2, with 10 bases that match TRBD1. This CDR3 has 14 amino acids. J gave up 6 bases and V 8 bases, and 9 bases lay outside the gene matches. Germline CDR1 reads SNHLY; CDR2 reads FYNNEI.

This clonotype has only a few counts. The chain has TRBV12-5 and TRBJ1-3; maybe TRBD1 (5 bases). Germline V lookup: CDR1 LGHNT, CDR2 FRNRAP. V lost 2 bases to trimming and J lost 4 bases, with 12 bases between them. The CDR3 has 15 amino acids. CDR3 nucleotides: TGTGCTAGTGGTTTGCCCGCCGGGACGGGAAACACCATATATTTT. Translated: CASGLPAGTGNTIYF.

This clonotype was found many times. The chain is built from TRBV13 and TRBJ1-6, with D maybe TRBD1 (5 bases). The CDR3 has 15 amino acids. From germline, CDR1 is PRHDT and CDR2 FYEKMQ (reference sequence). The ends were cut back, 0 bases at V and 8 bases at J, with 11 bases in the middle. The CDR3 here is CASSLGRGRDSPLHF. Written as DNA, the CDR3 is TGTGCCAGCAGCTTAGGTCGGGGCCGCGATTCACCCCTCCACTTT.

This clonotype has at least ten counts. V usage is TRBV4-1 and J usage is TRBJ1-6; no clear D gene. Germline-derived CDR1 and CDR2 are MGHRA and YSYEKL. Trimming cost V 2 bases and J 9 bases, with 14 bases left between them. This CDR3 comprises 15 residues. This CDR3 reads CASSQRRTELSPLHF. The CDR3 coding sequence is TGCGCCAGCAGCCAACGAAGGACGGAACTTTCACCCCTCCACTTT.

This clonotype was observed a handful of times. This chain connects TRBV9 to TRBJ2-7, with a weak D call TRBD2 (6 bases). The germline CDR1 and CDR2 sequences are SGDLS and YYNGEE. The CDR3 extends over 16 amino acids. V was pared by 1 base and J by 7 bases, with 21 bases between. CDR3: CASSVSGGAPPGEQYF. The CDR3, as DNA: TGTGCCAGCAGCGTATCTGGCGGGGCCCCTCCGGGGGAGCAGTACTTC.

The chain uses TRBV5-1 and TRBJ2-5; D perhaps matches TRBD2 (5 bases). Trimming pared 3 bases from V and 9 bases from J, leaving 12 bases between. This CDR3 is built from 12 residues. Germline V gives CDR1 SGHRS, CDR2 YFSETQ. For the CDR3, the DNA is TGCGCCAGCAGCTCGGCGGGCAGTTCCCAGTACTTC. Amino acid sequence: CASSSAGSSQYF.

The table lists this clonotype with many counts. The chain employs TRBV20-1 and TRBJ1-2; 7 bases match TRBD1. The CDR3 has 13 residues. V lost 4 bases to trimming and J lost 8 bases; unmatched junction nucleotides: 10. CDR1 is DFQATT and CDR2 is SNEGSKA in the germline V gene (reference sequence). As DNA, the CDR3 is TGCAGTGCTATGACAGGGTCTGGGAAAGGCTACACCTTC. This sequence encodes CSAMTGSGKGYTF.

The chain combines TRBV25-1 with TRBJ2-1; D is undetermined. This CDR3 has 11 residues. V lost 3 bases and J 8 bases, leaving 5 bases between the germline ends. The V gene's germline CDR1 is MGHDK and CDR2 SYGVNS. For the CDR3, the DNA is TGTGCCAGCAGTGACGTGGATGAGCAGTTCTTC. Amino acid sequence: CASSDVDEQFF.

This clonotype has at least ten counts. A junction boundary mismatches the germline segment, possibly from a read error. J is TRBJ2-5 and V is TRBV7-3, with D hard to call. Germline loops: CDR1 SGHTA, CDR2 FQGTGA. This CDR3 is 15 amino acids long. CDR3 sequence: CASSLPPLEGETQYF. CDR3 coding DNA: TGCGCCAGCAGCCTACCCCCCCTAGAAGGAGAGACCCAGTACTTC.

The J gene is TRBJ1-4, the V gene TRBV19, with D perhaps matching TRBD1 (5 bases). CDR3 length equals 14 residues. Germline CDR1 and CDR2: LNHDA and SQIVND (reference sequence). V was shortened by 9 bases and J by 5 bases, with 16 bases between the two germline ends. The CDR3: CARSPGTENEKLFF. The CDR3 nucleotides are TGTGCCAGAAGTCCAGGGACGGAGAATGAAAAACTGTTTTTT.

This clonotype was observed a handful of times. The V call is TRBV19, the J call TRBJ1-5; 8 bases are a match to TRBD1. Germline CDR1 LNHDA, CDR2 SQIVND (reference sequence). This CDR3 contains 16 residues. Trimming cost V 10 bases and J 2 bases; bases outside gene matches: 13. In nucleotides, the CDR3 is TGTGCCACCGCCCAAGGACAGGGTGGGGGCAATCAGCCCCAGCATTTT. As protein: CATAQGQGGGNQPQHF.

A note on this clonotype: Its ends do not fully match the called genes, so a read error is possible. This rearrangement joins TRBV29-1 to TRBJ1-1; D might be TRBD1 (5 bases). The CDR3 length is 13 residues. The germline V gene encodes CDR1 SQVTM and CDR2 ANQGSEA. The chain's CDR3 is CSVAGLINTEALF. Here the CDR3 DNA reads TGCAGCGTAGCGGGACTGATAAACACTGAAGCCCTCTTT.

The chain uses TRBV29-1 and TRBJ1-3, with 7 bases identical to TRBD1. The ends lost 7 bases at V and 7 bases at J; junction bases unmatched: 10. Germline CDR1 is SQVTM and CDR2 is ANQGSEA. The CDR3 is 13 residues long. Here the CDR3 reads CSGRDRLRNTIYF. The CDR3 bases are TGCAGCGGCCGGGACAGACTAAGGAACACCATATATTTT.

This clonotype was detected only a few times. J is TRBJ2-7 and V is TRBV20-1; 7 bases match TRBD1. Germline V lookup: CDR1 DFQATT, CDR2 SNEGSKA (reference sequence). This CDR3 has 12 amino acids. J gave up 6 bases and V 4 bases, and 6 bases lay outside the gene matches. The CDR3 bases are TGCAGTGCTAATTCCGACAGGGTCGAGCAGTACTTC. Protein product: CSANSDRVEQYF.

This clonotype was counted between two and nine times. This chain connects TRBV5-6 to TRBJ1-1; D remains unclear. The CDR3 sequence is 16 residues long. The germline CDR1 and CDR2 sequences are SGHDT and YYEEEE. The ends were cut back, 1 base at V and 4 bases at J, with 17 bases in the middle. CDR3 loop: CASSLLRGGLVTEAFF. CDR3 bases: TGTGCCAGCAGCTTGTTGCGGGGTGGATTGGTCACTGAAGCTTTCTTT.

V and J are TRBV6-4 and TRBJ2-3; 7 bases are shared with TRBD1. This CDR3 is 13 amino acids long. J was trimmed by 4 bases and V by 5 bases; bases with no gene match: 3. Germline assignment: CDR1 MRHNA and CDR2 SNTAGT. CDR3 loop: CASSQQGSDTQYF. For the CDR3, the DNA is TGTGCCAGCAGTCAACAGGGGTCAGATACGCAGTATTTT.

This clonotype has a count of ten or more. The rearrangement links TRBV4-1 to TRBJ2-7, with 7 bases lining up with TRBD2. J gave up 0 bases and V 4 bases, and 6 bases lay outside the gene matches. CDR3 length: 15 residues. Germline CDR1 reads MGHRA; CDR2 reads YSYEKL. The CDR3 protein is CASSRVGLPSYEQYF. CDR3 DNA sequence: TGCGCCAGCAGCCGGGTGGGACTACCCTCCTACGAGCAGTACTTC.